This T cell receptor (beta chain) is from a study of shared clonotypes between healthy human individuals. Looking at the study overall: Each donor contributed plates that comprised three CD4 naive, three CD4 memory, two CD8 naive and one CD8 memory.

Generated by immunoSEQ multiplex PCR, the TCRdb table keeps only in-frame clones and is missing some. The profile covers approximately 1.5 million clones, with approximately 98.5% appearing a single time and approximately 0.38% taken by the ten largest. A remark on this clone: The antigen remains undetermined.

Deletions cut 3 bases from V and 5 bases from J, with 13 bases between. The CDR3 runs to 14 residues. Germline lookup yields CDR1 LNHDA and CDR2 SQIVND (reference sequence). Study-level results: Though the depth was large, rarefaction showed that sorted-subset sequencing was incomplete.

The sequencing input was naive CD4+ T cells sorted from blood. Subset reported: CD45RA+ positively selected. This receptor was taken from a man under 40 in good health. This sequence joins TRBV19 and TRBJ2-5; weak D call: TRBD2 (6 bases). The CDR3 DNA sequence: TGTGCCAGTAGTATGGCGACTAGGTCGGAGACCCAGTACTTC. Its translation is CASSMATRSETQYF.